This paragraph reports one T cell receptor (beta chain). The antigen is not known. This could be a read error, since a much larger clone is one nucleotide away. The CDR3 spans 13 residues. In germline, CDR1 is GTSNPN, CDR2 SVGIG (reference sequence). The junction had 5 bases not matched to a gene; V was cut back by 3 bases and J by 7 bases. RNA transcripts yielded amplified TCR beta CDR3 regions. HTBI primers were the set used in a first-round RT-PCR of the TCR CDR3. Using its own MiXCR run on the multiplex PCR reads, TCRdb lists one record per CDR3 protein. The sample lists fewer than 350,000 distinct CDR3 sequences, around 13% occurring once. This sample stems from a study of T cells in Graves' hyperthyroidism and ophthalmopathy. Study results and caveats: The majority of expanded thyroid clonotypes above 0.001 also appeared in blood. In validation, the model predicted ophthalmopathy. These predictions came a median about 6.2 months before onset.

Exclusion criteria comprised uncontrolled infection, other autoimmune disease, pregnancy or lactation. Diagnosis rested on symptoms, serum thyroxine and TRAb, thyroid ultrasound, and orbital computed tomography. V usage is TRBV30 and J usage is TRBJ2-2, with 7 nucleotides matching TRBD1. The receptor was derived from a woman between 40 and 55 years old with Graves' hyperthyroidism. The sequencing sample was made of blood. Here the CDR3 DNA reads TGTGCCTGGAGAACTGACAGGGACGGGGAGCTGTTTTTT. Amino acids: CAWRTDRDGELFF.